The rows below give T cell receptor beta chains drawn from one sample of a study of cytomegalovirus exposure and HLA in healthy donors. This table comes from immunoSEQ multiplex PCR, and its TCRdb copy is limited to in-frame clones, with some not included. The data show about 120,000 clones, less than 85% seen once. The specimen was PBMCs. The source is a woman between 35 and 50 years old in good health and CMV-seronegative. Both conserved end residues are trimmed from each CDR3.

>10|TRBV19
ASGTGEDTQY
>11|TRBV4-3
ASSPRTSDEQF
>14|TRBV4-2
ASSQAEGTGPYEQY
>13|TRBV7-9
ASSLARGSNQPQH
>13|TRBV7-2
ASSLYMGQSEKLF
>20|TRBV7-6
ASSKRPGDGRVIRGMNTEAF
>13|TRBV6-5
ASSYSDGSYNEQF
>12|TRBV6-5
ASTSGGPPYEQY
>13|TRBV4-1
ASSPRGGVGDGYT
>9|TRBV10-3
ATSRGTEAF
>16|TRBV28
ASSQGPGLAEYQETQY
>10|TRBV11-1
ASSLQGFGYT
>13|TRBV6-5
ASRRNRDLSTEAF
>14|TRBV7-2
ASSLVTSGTSYEQY
>14|TRBV5-7
ASSFEGSGSLHTQY
>14|TRBV9
ASSKTRTSGGETQY
>11|TRBV4-1
ASRGPGDEKLF
>12|TRBV29-1
SVDVGQGRPEAF
>12|TRBV2
ASSQQESYYGYT
>15|TRBV10-1
ASPLTKTGQVRVEQY
>13|TRBV7-9
ASNTAGTSGPEQF
>14|TRBV5-1
ASSPGTSVRTDTQY
>11|TRBV19
ASSQGLGETQY
>13|TRBV5-1
ASSLGDIDKNIQY
>13|TRBV4-2
ASSASGGAENEQF
>10|TRBV7-2
ASSLQGYEQY
>11|TRBV27
ASSRENNYGYT
>10|TRBV11-2
ASSLVLGKLF
>13|TRBV27
ASSLWQGASDGYT
>16|TRBV4-3
ASSQDLAKLLPQETQY
>14|TRBV10-1
ASSDRYYYAVQEQF
>14|TRBV6-4
ASSDSYSGSTGELF
>12|TRBV6-6
ASSYTGVTDEQY
>13|TRBV7-3
ASSRQQGATGELF
>14|TRBV4-2
ASSQDLQGPLRGQY
>13|TRBV7-8
ASSLRRGGQETQY
>17|TRBV11-2
ASSLSSGISGGRTDTQY
>11|TRBV7-2
ASSFDRGREQY
>12|TRBV4-2
ASSTTDIATEAF
>14|TRBV6-5
ASSYRRLAGDNEQF
>12|TRBV5-1
ASSLASFQETQY